These 18 T cell receptor beta chains share one sample of origin, sequenced in a study of T-cell reconstitution after alpha-beta-depleted transplantation in children (dated by TCRdb to 2016 to 2018). Per the publication, the treatment or condition label means: allogeneic hematopoietic cell transplantation with graft depleted of TCRalphabeta T cells and CD19 B cells. The library was made by PCR. The instrument given in TCRdb is Illumina HiSeq 2500. TCR libraries were prepared with molecular barcoding, using unique molecular identifiers to normalize TCRbeta repertoire quantification. In-frame beta chains were kept once TCRdb had trimmed the public reads at Q25 with fastp and called clones with MiXCR. Entries are consolidated by CDR3 protein sequence, retaining the most common genes and DNA. The sample data list 90,000 to 100,000 distinct CDR3 sequences, and under 25% of these were observed just once. The ten largest clones add up to about a fifth of the sample.

Source: PBMCs, taken before TCRalphabeta/CD19-depleted stem cell transplant. These receptors were taken from a boy between 2 and 15 years old with acute lymphoblastic leukemia, due to receive a stem cell transplant.

The rearrangement uses TRBV5-1 and TRBJ1-1, with unresolved D. This CDR3 has 15 amino acids. Trimming removed 4 bases at V and 0 bases at J, with 13 bases between. The germline CDR1 and CDR2 sequences are SGHRS and YFSETQ. The CDR3 DNA follows: TGCGCCAGCAGCCCGGGAGGCAGGCTGAACACTGAAGCTTTCTTT. It specifies CASSPGGRLNTEAFF.

This clonotype was recorded many times. The V call is TRBV7-9, the J call TRBJ2-3, with TRBD2 matching over 11 bases. The germline V gene encodes CDR1 SEHNR and CDR2 FQNEAQ (reference sequence). V shed 5 bases, J shed 8 bases, and the junction held 12 bases outside the gene matches. The CDR3 has 16 amino acids. The CDR3 here is CASSPIGTSGAVTQYF. In nucleotides, the CDR3 is TGTGCCAGCAGCCCAATCGGGACTAGCGGAGCGGTTACGCAGTATTTT.

The table lists this clonotype with a count of one. The chain recombines TRBV14 with TRBJ2-3, with 8 bases aligning to TRBD2. With V trimmed by 4 bases and J by 2 bases, 8 bases remained unmatched. Per germline, CDR1 SGHDN and CDR2 FVKESK. CDR3 length: 16 residues. The chain's CDR3 is CASSRSLAAYTDTQYF. The CDR3 bases are TGTGCCAGCAGCCGATCACTAGCGGCCTACACAGATACGCAGTATTTT.

This chain connects TRBV3-1 to TRBJ2-3; 10 bases line up with TRBD2. The CDR3 consists of 16 residues. The V segment lost 10 bases and the J segment 2 bases; nucleotides outside the gene matches: 12. In germline, CDR1 is LGHDT, CDR2 YNNKEL (reference sequence). Written as DNA, the CDR3 is TGTGCCACCTGCCCCTCTGGACTAGCGGACACAGATACGCAGTATTTT. This encodes CATCPSGLADTDTQYF.

This rearrangement joins TRBV20-1 to TRBJ2-5; 8 positions match TRBD1. The CDR3 consists of 18 residues. V lost 2 bases and J lost 5; bases outside the gene matches: 19. From germline, CDR1 is DFQATT and CDR2 SNEGSKA (reference sequence). The CDR3 loop reads CSARSPGGLGKTRETQYF. Here the CDR3 DNA reads TGCAGTGCTAGATCGCCAGGGGGCCTGGGGAAAACTAGGGAGACCCAGTACTTC.

This chain joins TRBV20-1 and TRBJ2-4, with D perhaps matching TRBD1 or TRBD2 (5 bases each). The CDR3 consists of 18 residues. Germline CDR1 reads DFQATT; CDR2 reads SNEGSKA (reference sequence). Trimming removed 1 base from V and 1 base from J, with 20 bases in between. CDR3 in amino acids: CSARVAGTHPWAKNIQYF. The CDR3 region has the DNA TGCAGTGCTAGAGTGGCAGGGACCCATCCTTGGGCCAAAAACATTCAGTACTTC.

The table lists this clonotype with a few counts. J is TRBJ1-1 and V is TRBV12-3 or TRBV12-4, with 8 positions matching TRBD1. Trimming removed 3 bases from V and 8 bases from J; junction bases left unmatched: 11. The CDR3 runs to 15 residues. CDR3 residues: CASSFSTGVRAEAFF. The CDR3 nucleotides read TGTGCCAGCAGTTTTTCGACAGGGGTACGAGCGGAAGCTTTCTTT.

DNA for the CDR3: TGCAGTGCTAGAGAACCCTACCAAGAGACCCAGTACTTC. Protein sequence: CSAREPYQETQYF. V and J are TRBV20-1 and TRBJ2-5; D ambiguous. The germline V gene has CDR1 DFQATT and CDR2 SNEGSKA (reference sequence). The V end was cut by 0 bases, the J end by 0 bases, with 5 bases between. The CDR3 runs 13 residues.

Only a few counts were recorded for this clonotype. The genes are TRBV5-6 and TRBJ2-2; D not resolved. Looked up from germline, CDR1 is SGHDT and CDR2 is YYEEEE. The V gene lost 2 bases and the J gene lost 4 bases, with 9 bases spanning the gap. CDR3 size: 14 residues. CDR3 nucleotides: TGTGCCAGCAGCTTAGGCGCCATCACCGGGGAGCTGTTTTTT. Residues: CASSLGAITGELFF.

This clonotype was recorded many times. CDR3 coding DNA: TGCAGCGTTGGCCAGGGGGGAGATACGCAGTATTTT. Protein product: CSVGQGGDTQYF. The V gene is TRBV29-1, the J gene TRBJ2-3, with D possibly being TRBD1 (7 bases). Germline CDR1 is SQVTM and CDR2 is ANQGSEA. The V gene lost 4 bases and the J gene lost 5 bases, with 10 bases spanning the gap. The CDR3 runs 12 residues.

The CDR3 reads CSARAGTPNEKLFF. CDR3 DNA: TGCAGTGCTAGAGCCGGGACACCTAATGAAAAACTGTTTTTT. The chain combines TRBV20-1 with TRBJ1-4, with D possibly matching TRBD1 (6 bases). CDR1 DFQATT and CDR2 SNEGSKA come from the germline V gene (reference sequence). The CDR3 totals 14 residues. V was pared by 1 base and J by 3 bases, with 9 bases between.

This chain joins TRBV11-2 and TRBJ2-1; TRBD2 aligns across 10 bases. V lost 4 bases and J lost 10; bases outside the gene matches: 16. Germline V gene sequence: CDR1 SGHAT, CDR2 FQNNGV. The CDR3 is 17 amino acids. CDR3 in amino acids: CASSYGLAALKSREQFF. DNA of the CDR3: TGTGCCAGCAGCTACGGACTAGCGGCCCTGAAATCGCGGGAGCAGTTCTTC.

This clonotype was detected many times. V usage is TRBV11-2 and J usage is TRBJ2-3; either TRBD1 or TRBD2 may supply D (7 bases each). CDR1 is SGHAT and CDR2 is FQNNGV in the germline V gene. V was pared by 1 base and J by 6 bases, with 23 bases between. This CDR3 spans 18 amino acids. The CDR3 protein is CASSLGVGAGKGADTQYF. The CDR3 DNA reads as TGTGCCAGCAGCTTAGGCGTAGGAGCGGGGAAGGGGGCCGATACGCAGTATTTT.

This clonotype occurred a few times. This chain's CDR3 is CASSPGRNSPLHF. CDR3 sequence (DNA): TGTGCCAGCAGCCCGGGTCGCAATTCACCCCTCCACTTT. The V and J genes are TRBV7-8 and TRBJ1-6, with unresolved D. With 5 bases removed from V and 7 bases from J, the gap between germline ends came to 9 bases. From germline, CDR1 is SGHVS and CDR2 FQNEAQ. The CDR3 is 13 amino acids.

Turning to this clonotype: Its ends do not fully match the called genes, so a read error is possible. The chain joins TRBV3-1 to TRBJ1-2, with 7 bases that match TRBD1. Germline V lookup: CDR1 LGHDT, CDR2 YNNKEL (reference sequence). This CDR3 comprises 16 residues. DNA for the CDR3: TGTGCCACCAGCAAAGATTTCCGAGGGACAGTCTATGGCTACACCTTC. Translated: CATSKDFRGTVYGYTF. Drawing the rest from reference TRBV3-1 and TRBJ1-2, the complete variable domain is DTAVSQTPKYLVTQMGNDKSIKCEQNLGHDTMYWYKQDSKKFLKIMFSYNNKELIINETVPNRFSPKSPDKAHLNLHINSLELGDSAVYFCATSKDFRGTVYGYTFGSGTRLTVV.

The chain has TRBV4-1 and TRBJ2-7, with D possibly TRBD1 on 6 matching bases. Germline CDR1 MGHRA, CDR2 YSYEKL. CDR3 length: 15 amino acids. V gave up 1 base and J gave up 2 bases, with 12 bases separating them. The CDR3 is CASSQGGRRTYEQYF. The CDR3 DNA follows: TGCGCCAGCAGCCAAGGGGGGCGACGAACCTACGAGCAGTACTTC.

The chain recombines TRBV20-1 with TRBJ2-7, with 7 nucleotides matching TRBD2. This CDR3 contains 15 residues. The junction had 9 bases not matched to a gene; V was cut back by 4 bases and J by 0 bases. CDR1 is DFQATT and CDR2 is SNEGSKA in the germline V gene (reference sequence). CDR3 nucleotide sequence: TGCAGTGCTACGGGTGTGGGCGGGAGCTCCTACGAGCAGTACTTC. Amino acids: CSATGVGGSSYEQYF.

The table lists this clonotype with many counts. The J gene is TRBJ2-3, the V gene TRBV7-2, with TRBD2 matching 11 bases. Germline V gene data show CDR1 as SGHTA and CDR2 as FQGNSA. The CDR3 covers 16 residues. With 5 bases clipped from V and 7 bases from J, the junction kept 11 bases outside the gene matches. Here the CDR3 DNA reads TGTGCCAGCAGCCCTGGTGGGACTAGCGGAAGGTATACGCAGTATTTT. Its translation: CASSPGGTSGRYTQYF.